This TCR beta chain emerged from a study of blood T cell repertoires in COVID-19 (dated by TCRdb to between 2020 and 2021). General notes on the study: Samples from collaborators originated in the United States, Italy and Spain and spanned both the acute and convalescent phases of COVID-19. A freely available public database, intended as a resource for researchers studying the immune response to SARS-CoV-2, is where the repertoires were released. Where available, HLA class I and class II types were taken from metadata supplied by the sample provider and were not determined by assay-based typing. The prospective study material was composed of cDNA or gDNA derived from T cells, B-cell-depleted T cells, or PBMCs. Nearly every sample came with metadata listing a de-identified subject ID, COVID-19 status, age in years and sex. The samples were drawn from two sources: the first 160 participants of the ongoing ImmuneRACE study, and 1,254 subjects contributed by 6 global collaborators. The dataset comprised deeply sampled blood TCRbeta repertoires from subjects exposed to, actively infected with, or recovered from COVID-19.

The immunoSEQ Assay, a bias-controlled multiplex PCR, was used to amplify TCRbeta CDR3 regions from genomic DNA. In the original analysis: The number of nucleated cells in each sample was estimated from the amplification of reference gene primers within the assay. To quantify the absolute abundance of each unique TCRbeta CDR3 rearrangement, sequence reads were collapsed and filtered. For each sample, productive Simpson clonality was calculated as the square root of Simpson's diversity index across productive rearrangements. TCRdb provides this immuneACCESS table in a form limited to in-frame rearrangements. Some clones are lacking; in checked studies, under half of them reflect an unresolved V gene, and why the rest are absent is not known. V, J and clone size reflect that table, while D and trimming were determined from the DNA. Present in this sample are 250,000 or so clones, roughly four fifths of which were seen just once. Of the sample, about 4.4% is held by the ten largest clones.

What the research found in general, with its limitations: The quantity of clinical and demographic metadata differed by source and by participant and was supplied without curation.

The collaborating institutions used their own protocols to collect whole blood in K2EDTA tubes. For TCRbeta analysis, collaborators shipped samples in one of three forms: frozen whole blood, isolated PBMCs, or DNA extracted from either of those sample types. With regard to this clone: Its antigen is still unknown. Base qualities are not recorded, but no much larger clone differs from it by a single base.

Between the V and J ends, shortened by 0 bases and 4 bases respectively, the junction contains 9 bases. From the cysteine through the phenylalanine, the CDR3 covers 14 amino acids. This entry keeps only the CDR3 DNA: 42 bases, framed from base 1. The germline V gene (reference sequence) specifies SGHNT as CDR1 and YYREEE as CDR2. The TCR was taken from a woman in her seventies with acute or convalescent COVID-19. What was sequenced was peripheral blood. The rearranged chain carries TRBV5-4 and TRBJ2-3, with TRBD1 tentatively as D gene (5 bases match). CDR3 sequence: CASSLGGAADTQYF. The sequence in DNA is TGTGCCAGCAGCTTGGGTGGGGCGGCAGATACGCAGTATTTT.